Below, 32 T cell receptor beta chains from the same sample are listed, as sequenced in a study. TCRdb reprocessed the RT-PCR reads via MiXCR and lists one record per CDR3 protein. The sample includes fewer than 800,000 distinct CDR3 sequences, approximately 15% of them seen just once. Input material: memory CD4+ T cells from blood. The receptors come from a female donor in good health, serving as a healthy control.

The genes are TRBV15 and TRBJ2-5; D possibly matches TRBD1 or TRBD2 (5 bases each). V lost 6 bases and J 4 bases, leaving 12 bases between the germline ends. The CDR3 length is 13 residues. Germline CDR1 reads LNHNV; CDR2 reads YYDKDF (reference sequence). The CDR3 loop is CATRNLGVETQYF. In nucleotides, the CDR3 is TGTGCCACCAGAAACCTGGGGGTAGAGACCCAGTACTTC.

This clonotype was counted a few times. The chain joins TRBV29-1 to TRBJ1-2, with TRBD1 as a possible D gene (5 bases). V shed 4 bases and J shed 7 bases, with 16 bases lying between them. The CDR3 has 13 amino acids. CDR1 and CDR2 (germline): SQVTM, ANQGSEA. CDR3 region: CSVVKGLELGYTF. The CDR3 DNA sequence: TGCAGCGTTGTCAAGGGGCTAGAGCTTGGCTACACCTTC.

This chain joins TRBV5-5 and TRBJ2-5, with D uncertain. This CDR3 comprises 14 residues. Germline loops: CDR1 SGHKS, CDR2 YYEKEE (reference sequence). Deletions cut 0 bases from V and 5 bases from J, with 11 bases between. The CDR3 nucleotides are TGTGCCAGCAGCTTGGCCGGTAGTTATGAGACCCAGTACTTC. Translation: CASSLAGSYETQYF.

This clonotype occurred a few times. The chain joins TRBV6-6 to TRBJ1-4; TRBD1 agrees at 10 bases. Trimming at V came to 0 bases and at J to 8 bases, leaving 3 bases not matched to a gene. The CDR3 spans 15 residues. From germline, CDR1 is MNHNY and CDR2 SVGAGI (reference sequence). CDR3 in DNA: TGTGCCAGCAGTTACTCAAGGACAGGGGGAGAAAAACTGTTTTTT. The encoded protein is CASSYSRTGGEKLFF.

The chain has TRBV9 and TRBJ2-3, with 7 bases identical to TRBD2. This CDR3 is 17 amino acids long. J was trimmed by 2 bases and V by 4 bases; bases with no gene match: 13. Germline V gene lookup returns CDR1 SGDLS and CDR2 YYNGEE. For the CDR3, the DNA is TGTGCCAGCAGCCCAACCCCTCGCGGGGGTTCCACAGATACGCAGTATTTT. Amino acids: CASSPTPRGGSTDTQYF. The variable domain in full, completed from reference TRBV9 and TRBJ2-3, reads DSGVTQTPKHLITATGQRVTLRCSPRSGDLSVYWYQQSLDQGLQFLIQYYNGEERAKGNILERFSAQQFPDLHSELNLSSLELGDSALYFCASSPTPRGGSTDTQYFGPGTRLTVL.

V usage is TRBV20-1 and J usage is TRBJ2-1; D is perhaps TRBD2 (5 bases). The CDR3 contains 12 residues. Trimming shortened V by 3 bases and J by 5 bases, and 8 bases separated the two germline ends. Germline-derived CDR1 and CDR2 are DFQATT and SNEGSKA (reference sequence). CDR3 residues: CSARSLDNEQFF. DNA of the CDR3: TGCAGTGCTAGGTCACTAGACAATGAGCAGTTCTTC.

CDR3 amino acids: CASSEGWSQPQHF. The CDR3 DNA follows: TGTGCCAGCAGTGAAGGGTGGAGTCAGCCCCAGCATTTT. V usage is TRBV2 and J usage is TRBJ1-5; no firm D call. The length of the CDR3 is 13 residues. V was cut by 1 base and J by 6 bases, with 7 bases left in between. Germline V gives CDR1 SNHLY, CDR2 FYNNEI.

The chain combines TRBV28 with TRBJ2-1; D may be TRBD2 (5 bases). Trimming stripped 7 bases from V and 3 bases from J, with 10 bases between. CDR3 length: 13 amino acids. Germline assignment: CDR1 MDHEN and CDR2 SYDVKM. This chain's CDR3 is CASMQTNYNEQFF. The CDR3 DNA reads as TGTGCCAGCATGCAGACTAACTACAATGAGCAGTTCTTC.

This clonotype came up many times. The chain employs TRBV7-9 and TRBJ2-1; D remains unclear. This CDR3 region has 11 residues. Germline-derived CDR1 and CDR2 are SEHNR and FQNEAQ (reference sequence). V was trimmed by 5 bases and J by 8 bases, leaving 7 bases between them. CDR3 bases: TGTGCCAGCAGCCGTTCGGATGAGCAGTTCTTC. As protein: CASSRSDEQFF. The variable domain in full, completed from reference TRBV7-9 and TRBJ2-1, reads DTGVSQNPRHKITKRGQNVTFRCDPISEHNRLYWYRQTLGQGPEFLTYFQNEAQLEKSRLLSDRFSAERPKGSFSTLEIQRTEQGDSAMYLCASSRSDEQFFGPGTRLTVL.

The chain links TRBV4-2 to TRBJ1-1; D possibly corresponds to TRBD1 (5 bases). Between the trimmed V and J ends, which lost 6 bases and 5 bases, there was a span of 19 bases. Per the germline V gene, CDR1 is LGHNA and CDR2 is YNFKEQ. There are 15 residues in the CDR3. CDR3: CASSFDLGVGTEAFF. CDR3 nucleotide sequence: TGTGCCAGCAGTTTTGATCTGGGGGTAGGTACTGAAGCTTTCTTT.

The chain uses TRBV5-1 and TRBJ2-2; D possibly corresponds to TRBD1 (6 bases). Germline CDR1 SGHRS, CDR2 YFSETQ. The V gene lost 4 bases and the J gene lost 1 base, with 14 bases spanning the gap. There are 16 residues in the CDR3. CDR3 sequence: CASSGQPTGNTGELFF. DNA of the CDR3: TGCGCCAGCAGCGGCCAGCCGACAGGGAACACCGGGGAGCTGTTTTTT.

This clonotype appeared many times. The V and J genes are TRBV14 and TRBJ2-1; D gene unclear. The CDR3 loop spans 15 amino acids. The germline V gene has CDR1 SGHDN and CDR2 FVKESK. V lost 3 bases, J lost 4 bases, and 13 bases lay in between. This chain's CDR3 is CASSHPLVGYNEQFF. The CDR3 coding sequence is TGTGCCAGCAGCCACCCCTTGGTTGGGTACAATGAGCAGTTCTTC.

The V call is TRBV3-1, the J call TRBJ1-1; D may be TRBD1 (5 bases). Germline CDR1 is LGHDT and CDR2 is YNNKEL (reference sequence). This CDR3 contains 12 residues. Trimming removed 4 bases from V and 6 bases from J, with 9 bases in between. DNA of the CDR3: TGTGCCAGCAGCCGGGACTTCTCTGAAGCTTTCTTT. Its protein is CASSRDFSEAFF.

This clonotype has more than one count but fewer than ten. The genes are TRBV27 and TRBJ1-2, with TRBD1 matching 7 bases. Germline-derived CDR1 and CDR2 are MNHEY and SMNVEV (reference sequence). The J segment lost 8 bases and the V segment lost 5 bases, leaving 17 bases of the junction unmatched. The CDR3 length is 16 residues. CDR3 loop: CASSPHEDRIARGYTF. CDR3 nucleotide sequence: TGTGCCAGCAGTCCACACGAGGACAGGATCGCGCGGGGCTACACCTTC.

CDR3 protein: CASQREATDTQYF. The CDR3 bases are TGTGCCAGCCAGCGGGAGGCGACAGATACGCAGTATTTT. The J gene is TRBJ2-3, the V gene TRBV2; 9 bases match TRBD2. CDR1 is SNHLY, CDR2 FYNNEI, per germline. The CDR3 is made up of 13 amino acids. The V gene end was trimmed by 8 bases and the J gene end by 3 bases; junction bases not matched to a gene: 3.

Ten or more counts support this clonotype. The rearrangement joins TRBV14 to TRBJ1-2, with D tentatively TRBD1 (5 bases). The V and J ends lost 1 base and 8 bases respectively, with 14 bases between them. Germline lookup yields CDR1 SGHDN and CDR2 FVKESK. There are 14 residues in the CDR3. The CDR3 coding sequence is TGTGCCAGCAGCCAAGGATTGGGGCGGTGGGGCTACACCTTC. This encodes CASSQGLGRWGYTF.

Written as DNA, the CDR3 is TGTGCCAGCCGACAGGGGATACCGGGGGAGCAGTACTTC. This codes for CASRQGIPGEQYF. The chain links TRBV12-3 or TRBV12-4 to TRBJ2-7; 8 bases agree with TRBD1. The CDR3 covers 13 residues. V was clipped by 8 bases and J by 7 bases; unmatched bases: 10.

The chain carries TRBV20-1 and TRBJ2-3; 14 bases map to TRBD2. The CDR3 sequence is 17 residues long. CDR1 DFQATT and CDR2 SNEGSKA come from the germline V gene (reference sequence). V dropped 6 bases and J dropped 4; count of bases not matched to a gene: 12. The CDR3 region has the DNA TGCAGTGCCCTAGGGGGACTAGCGGGAGATCTGCCAGATACGCAGTATTTT. Amino acids: CSALGGLAGDLPDTQYF.

This clonotype was found many times. This chain joins TRBV6-6 and TRBJ2-5; 7 positions agree with TRBD2. Germline loops: CDR1 MNHNY, CDR2 SVGAGI (reference sequence). Losses at the gene ends were 6 bases for V and 2 bases for J; bases not matched to a gene: 9. The CDR3 covers 15 residues. Here the CDR3 reads CASSPPLAYQETQYF. The CDR3 DNA reads TGTGCCAGCAGCCCACCACTAGCGTATCAAGAGACCCAGTACTTC.

The V call is TRBV6-2 or TRBV6-3, the J call TRBJ2-7; no firm D call. Germline V gene lookup returns CDR1 MNHEY and CDR2 SVGEGT. V dropped 0 bases and J dropped 4 bases, with 4 bases sitting between them. This CDR3 is built from 12 residues. CDR3 nucleotides: TGTGCCAGCAGTTACTCGAAGTACGAGCAGTACTTC. Its translation: CASSYSKYEQYF.

The sample holds many counts of this clonotype. At one end, the junction sequence differs from germline, possibly due to a read error. V and J are TRBV5-1 and TRBJ2-1; maybe TRBD1 (6 bases). CDR3 size: 13 residues. Germline assignment: CDR1 SGHRS and CDR2 YFSETQ. The CDR3 bases are TGTGCCAGCAGCTTTGGACAGAACAATGAGCAGTTCTTC. This sequence encodes CASSFGQNNEQFF.

This clonotype was recorded a few times. The chain carries TRBV6-1 and TRBJ2-5; D is ambiguous. With 3 bases removed from V and 5 bases from J, the gap between germline ends came to 13 bases. The CDR3 is 14 residues long. CDR1 and CDR2 (germline): MNHNS, SASEGT. The CDR3 loop is CASSEGRTFETQYF. The CDR3, as DNA: TGTGCCAGCAGTGAGGGCAGAACCTTCGAGACCCAGTACTTC.

This chain joins TRBV15 and TRBJ2-1, with 9 bases lining up with TRBD2. Trimming cost V 0 bases and J 1 base; bases outside gene matches: 10. Germline V gene lookup returns CDR1 LNHNV and CDR2 YYDKDF (reference sequence). This CDR3 region has 19 residues. CDR3 protein: CATSRERRGSGRSYNEQFF. The CDR3 DNA is TGTGCCACCAGCAGAGAACGACGGGGTAGCGGGAGATCCTACAATGAGCAGTTCTTC.

In its sample, this clonotype was seen many times. The chain carries TRBV4-2 and TRBJ2-3; the D gene is possibly TRBD2 (6 bases). The CDR3 sequence is 16 residues long. The V gene's germline CDR1 is LGHNA and CDR2 YNFKEQ. V was clipped by 1 base and J by 0 bases, with 11 bases between them. The CDR3: CASSQGNSGSTDTQYF. CDR3 nucleotide sequence: TGTGCCAGCAGCCAAGGGAATAGCGGAAGCACAGATACGCAGTATTTT.

This clonotype was counted ten times or more. CDR3 protein: CSAKPPRQGWTGELFF. The CDR3 DNA reads TGCAGTGCGAAGCCCCCCAGACAGGGCTGGACCGGGGAGCTGTTTTTT. This chain uses TRBV20-1 with TRBJ2-2, with 7 nucleotides matching TRBD1. Looked up from germline, CDR1 is DFQATT and CDR2 is SNEGSKA (reference sequence). The CDR3 length is 16 residues. Trimming cost V 6 bases and J 5 bases; bases outside gene matches: 15.

The table lists this clonotype with many counts. The chain combines TRBV28 with TRBJ1-5; D unresolved. Germline V CDR1 and CDR2: MDHEN, SYDVKM. V lost 6 bases to trimming and J lost 7 bases, with 10 bases between them. The CDR3 is made up of 12 amino acids. CDR3 loop: CASSGRNQPQHF. The DNA of the CDR3 is TGTGCCAGCAGCGGGAGGAACCAGCCCCAGCATTTT.

A few counts support this clonotype. J is TRBJ2-7 and V is TRBV19; 10 nucleotides align to TRBD1. The J segment lost 5 bases and the V segment lost 1 base, leaving 5 bases of the junction unmatched. CDR3 size: 15 residues. The V gene's germline CDR1 is LNHDA and CDR2 SQIVND (reference sequence). The CDR3, as DNA: TGTGCCAGTAGTATAGCCGGGACAGGGGCGAACGAGCAGTACTTC. Translating it yields CASSIAGTGANEQYF.

The CDR3: CASSRQAGLNTGELFF. CDR3 coding DNA: TGTGCCAGCAGCCGACAAGCGGGTTTGAACACCGGGGAGCTGTTTTTT. The chain joins TRBV11-2 to TRBJ2-2; D perhaps matches TRBD2 (6 bases). Germline lookup yields CDR1 SGHAT and CDR2 FQNNGV. V lost 5 bases to trimming and J lost 1 base, with 14 bases between them. The CDR3 totals 16 residues.

Many counts were recorded for this clonotype. The chain carries TRBV5-1 and TRBJ1-1; D unresolved. Deletions cut 4 bases from V and 1 base from J, with 20 bases between. Germline V gives CDR1 SGHRS, CDR2 YFSETQ. This CDR3 has 17 residues. In nucleotides, the CDR3 is TGCGCCAGCAGCCTCCTCTCAGAGAATTACGGGAACACTGAAGCTTTCTTT. It translates to CASSLLSENYGNTEAFF.

V is TRBV9 and J is TRBJ2-2, with 9 bases lining up with TRBD2. Germline CDR1 and CDR2: SGDLS and YYNGEE. There are 15 residues in the CDR3. Trimming removed 4 bases from V and 6 bases from J; junction bases left unmatched: 7. This CDR3 is CASSPGTSRSGELFF. CDR3 in DNA: TGTGCCAGCAGCCCCGGGACTAGCCGCTCCGGGGAGCTGTTTTTT.

This clonotype was recorded many times. The chain is built from TRBV29-1 and TRBJ1-2, with a tentative D call TRBD1 (6 bases). Germline V gene lookup returns CDR1 SQVTM and CDR2 ANQGSEA. This CDR3 has 13 amino acids. Deletions cut 2 bases from V and 4 bases from J, with 11 bases between. CDR3 nucleotides: TGCAGCGTTGAAAGGACAGCTACCTATGGCTACACCTTC. It translates to CSVERTATYGYTF.

The chain joins TRBV11-1 to TRBJ2-1; weak D call: TRBD1 (5 bases). The CDR3 covers 15 residues. Germline V gene data show CDR1 as SGHAT and CDR2 as FQDESV (reference sequence). Trimming cost V 5 bases and J 3 bases, with 14 bases left between them. CDR3 bases: TGTGCCAGCAGCCCCAGGTGGGGCGGCTACAATGAGCAGTTCTTC. It is translated as CASSPRWGGYNEQFF.